The present TCR beta chain was sequenced within a study of blood T cell repertoires in COVID-19 (dated by TCRdb to about 2020). Regarding the study in general: The collaborator samples originated in the United States, Italy and Spain and spanned the acute and convalescent phases of COVID-19. The samples were drawn from the first 160 participants of the ongoing ImmuneRACE study and from under 1,500 subjects provided by 6 global collaborators. The repertoires were made available in a free public database intended to serve as a resource for research on the immune response to SARS-CoV-2. Sample metadata almost always included a de-identified subject ID, COVID-19 status, age in years and sex. Subjects who had been exposed to COVID-19, were actively infected with it, or had recovered from it provided the deeply sampled blood TCRbeta repertoires that made up the dataset. Where available, HLA class I and class II types were taken from metadata supplied by the sample provider and were not determined by assay-based typing. The prospective study material was composed of cDNA or gDNA derived from T cells, B-cell-depleted T cells, or PBMCs.

In the prospective study, participants were roughly 18 to 100 years old, resided in around 25 geographic areas of the United States, and were enrolled through a virtual design. To assign participants to cohorts, the prospective study relied on clinical history that participants themselves reported in a screening survey and a study questionnaire. In the prospective study, mobile phlebotomists collected whole blood, serum and a nasopharyngeal or oropharyngeal swab from each participant. Over an approximately 2-month period, participants in the prospective study had the option of providing additional blood draws and questionnaires. Before DNA extraction, blood samples from the prospective study were shipped at room temperature or frozen. TCRbeta CDR3 regions were amplified from genomic DNA using the immunoSEQ Assay, a bias-controlled multiplex PCR. The original pipeline was this. The number of nucleated cells in each sample was estimated by amplification of reference gene primers within the assay. To quantify the absolute abundance of each unique TCRbeta CDR3 rearrangement, sequence reads were collapsed and filtered. For each sample, productive Simpson clonality was calculated as the square root of Simpson's diversity index over productive rearrangements. TCRdb retrieved this table from immuneACCESS and kept in-frame rearrangements only. Not all clones are present; in checked studies, unresolved V genes account for under half, and no reason is known for the remainder. Clone size and the V and J calls come from that table; the DNA yielded D and trimming. The sample table shows 250,000 to 300,000 clones, and approximately 90% are seen once. The biggest ten clones account for 2% to 2.5% of the sample.

About this clone itself: This clone's antigen is unknown. Base qualities are missing; no much larger clone stands one base away.

The paper's findings and limits, for the study overall: The amount of clinical and demographic metadata varied by source and participant and was provided uncurated.

Cut back by 0 bases and 2 bases, the V and J ends lie 14 bases apart. Reading the germline V gene gives CDR1 SNHLY and CDR2 FYNNEI. From cysteine to phenylalanine, the CDR3 is 17 amino acids long. Just the 51-base CDR3 DNA is kept, in frame starting at base 1. This clonotype was sampled from a woman in her thirties or forties with acute COVID-19. The rearrangement combines TRBV2 with TRBJ1-3; a tentative D match to TRBD1 spans 5 bases. Sample: PBMCs or T cells enriched from blood (not recorded which). In nucleotide form, the sequence is TGTGCCAGCAGTGAAGCGCTTGGCAGGGCCACTGGAAACACCATATATTTT. It specifies CASSEALGRATGNTIYF.